These 23 T cell receptor beta chains originate from one sample sequenced in a study of blood T cell repertoires in COVID-19. The assay was immunoSEQ multiplex PCR, and TCRdb's table has in-frame clones only and misses some. Of a few hundred thousand clones in the sample, around 80% are singletons; the top ten hold around 14%. Material: peripheral blood. These receptors originate from a human donor in a cohort sampled during active COVID-19.

In its sample, this clone was seen many times. V usage is TRBV24-1 and J usage is TRBJ1-1; the D is unclear. The CDR3 contains 14 residues. In germline, CDR1 is KGHDR, CDR2 SFDVKD. V dropped 5 bases and J dropped 1 base, with 10 bases sitting between them. The CDR3 loop is CATSASSGNTEAFF. CDR3 DNA: TGTGCCACCAGTGCGTCATCCGGGAACACTGAAGCTTTCTTT.

The rearrangement links TRBV6-6 to TRBJ1-2; possibly TRBD1 for D (6 bases). Trimming left V 4 bases short and J 3 bases short, with 9 bases between. CDR3 length: 13 residues. Germline lookup yields CDR1 MNHNY and CDR2 SVGAGI (reference sequence). CDR3 protein: CASSFGQYYGYTF. In nucleotides, the CDR3 is TGTGCCAGCAGTTTTGGACAGTACTATGGCTACACCTTC.

This chain connects TRBV2 to TRBJ2-1, with 14 bases aligning to TRBD2. The CDR3 spans 16 residues. Looked up from germline, CDR1 is SNHLY and CDR2 is FYNNEI. V was pared by 7 bases and J by 7 bases, with 9 bases of the junction left unmatched. The CDR3 region is CASIIGTSGRRNEQFF. CDR3 DNA: TGTGCCAGCATTATCGGGACTAGCGGGAGAAGGAATGAGCAGTTCTTC.

This chain links TRBV10-3 with TRBJ2-5; the D gene is possibly TRBD2 (5 bases). V shed 5 bases and J shed 1 base, with 8 bases lying between them. The V gene's germline CDR1 is ENHRY and CDR2 SYGVKD. There are 13 residues in the CDR3. CDR3 DNA: TGTGCCATCAGTTGGGGAGCCCAAGAGACCCAGTACTTC. This encodes CAISWGAQETQYF.

The chain is built from TRBV7-9 and TRBJ2-7, with D perhaps TRBD1 (5 bases). CDR1 is SEHNR, CDR2 FQNEAQ, per germline (reference sequence). The ends were cut back, 6 bases at V and 3 bases at J, with 9 bases in the middle. The CDR3 covers 12 residues. CDR3 amino acids: CASRDIYYEQYF. The CDR3 region has the DNA TGTGCCAGCAGGGACATTTACTACGAGCAGTACTTC.

J is TRBJ2-3 and V is TRBV5-1; 13 positions agree with TRBD2. The length of the CDR3 is 17 residues. The germline V gene encodes CDR1 SGHRS and CDR2 YFSETQ. V gave up 3 bases and J gave up 2 bases; unmatched junction bases: 6. CDR3 in amino acids: CASSYSGLAGYTDTQYF. CDR3 coding DNA: TGCGCCAGCAGCTACTCGGGACTAGCGGGATACACAGATACGCAGTATTTT.

The rearrangement links TRBV10-1 to TRBJ1-1; possibly TRBD1 for D (5 bases). The CDR3 totals 12 residues. Germline CDR1 reads WNHNN; CDR2 reads SYGVQD (reference sequence). The V gene lost 0 bases and the J gene lost 11 bases, with 10 bases spanning the gap. CDR3 region: CASSESAGQAFF. The CDR3 DNA follows: TGCGCCAGCAGTGAGTCGGCAGGGCAGGCTTTCTTT.

The chain is built from TRBV21-1 and TRBJ2-7; whether TRBD2, the table's D call, matches the DNA was not checked. TRBV21-1 is a pseudogene segment. This CDR3 is 14 amino acids long. CDR3 DNA sequence: TGTGCCAGCAGCAAAACCCCGGGGGGCTACGAGCAGTACTTC. As protein: CASSKTPGGYEQYF.

V usage is TRBV30 and J usage is TRBJ1-1; the match to TRBD1 covers 7 bases. J lost 2 bases, V lost 1 base, and 7 bases had no gene match. The CDR3 is 15 residues long. The V gene's germline CDR1 is GTSNPN and CDR2 SVGIG (reference sequence). This chain's CDR3 is CAWSAFDRDNTEAFF. CDR3 DNA sequence: TGTGCCTGGAGTGCCTTTGACAGGGATAACACTGAAGCTTTCTTT.

CDR3 sequence reads: CASSTGTSGTGELFF. The CDR3 DNA is TGCGCCAGCAGCACCGGGACTAGCGGCACCGGGGAGCTGTTTTTT. The chain carries TRBV5-1 and TRBJ2-2; 11 bases map to TRBD2. Germline assignment: CDR1 SGHRS and CDR2 YFSETQ. The V gene end was trimmed by 4 bases and the J gene end by 4 bases; junction bases not matched to a gene: 3. The CDR3 extends over 15 amino acids.

This chain connects TRBV11-2 to TRBJ2-7; 8 bases are a match to TRBD2. In germline, CDR1 is SGHAT, CDR2 FQNNGV. This CDR3 comprises 17 residues. The V segment lost 5 bases and the J segment 4 bases; nucleotides outside the gene matches: 16. The CDR3 spells CASSPRWRSGRGYEQYF. As DNA, the CDR3 is TGTGCCAGCAGCCCACGGTGGCGGAGCGGGAGAGGGTACGAGCAGTACTTC.

This chain uses TRBV13 with TRBJ2-2; 8 positions match TRBD2. CDR3 size: 18 residues. Germline V gene data show CDR1 as PRHDT and CDR2 as FYEKMQ (reference sequence). The trim removed 0 bases at V and 3 bases at J, leaving 9 bases unmatched. The CDR3 region is CASSLGGGVAGYTGELFF. CDR3 DNA sequence: TGTGCCAGCAGCTTAGGAGGAGGGGTAGCGGGATACACCGGGGAGCTGTTTTTT. The variable domain in full, completed from reference TRBV13 and TRBJ2-2, reads AAGVIQSPRHLIKEKRETATLKCYPIPRHDTVYWYQQGPGQDPQFLISFYEKMQSDKGSIPDRFSAQQFSDYHSELNMSSLELGDSALYFCASSLGGGVAGYTGELFFGEGSRLTVL.

The genes are TRBV11-2 and TRBJ2-7, with TRBD1 matching 9 bases. The junction had 5 bases not matched to a gene; V was cut back by 3 bases and J by 5 bases. Germline V gives CDR1 SGHAT, CDR2 FQNNGV. CDR3 length: 14 amino acids. CDR3 amino acids: CASSFRDRDHEQYF. The DNA for the CDR3 is TGTGCCAGCAGCTTCCGGGACAGGGACCACGAGCAGTACTTC.

J is TRBJ2-1 and V is TRBV7-2, with 11 nucleotides matching TRBD2. Germline values: CDR1 SGHTA, CDR2 FQGNSA. This CDR3 has 18 residues. J was trimmed by 2 bases and V by 5 bases; bases with no gene match: 11. CDR3 DNA sequence: TGTGCCAGCAGCAAAGTGGGGACTAGCGGTCAAACCTACAATGAGCAGTTCTTC. Translation: CASSKVGTSGQTYNEQFF.

This rearrangement joins TRBV5-1 to TRBJ2-1; 10 bases match TRBD2. Per germline, CDR1 SGHRS and CDR2 YFSETQ. J gave up 4 bases and V 1 base, and 2 bases lay outside the gene matches. CDR3 length: 15 residues. The CDR3 region has the DNA TGCGCCAGCAGCTTGACTAGCGGGAAGTACAATGAGCAGTTCTTC. This codes for CASSLTSGKYNEQFF. The whole variable domain, filled in from reference TRBV5-1 and TRBJ2-1, reads KAGVTQTPRYLIKTRGQQVTLSCSPISGHRSVSWYQQTPGQGLQFLFEYFSETQRNKGNFPGRFSGRQFSNSRSEMNVSTLELGDSALYLCASSLTSGKYNEQFFGPGTRLTVL.

J is TRBJ2-7 and V is TRBV25-1; a weak D match, TRBD1 (5 bases). Germline values: CDR1 MGHDK, CDR2 SYGVNS. The germline V and J ends were trimmed by 2 bases and 2 bases, with 13 bases remaining between them. This CDR3 is built from 15 residues. CDR3 sequence (DNA): TGTGCCAGCAGTGAAAGGTGGCAGGGCCCCTACGAGCAGTACTTC. It codes for CASSERWQGPYEQYF.

The rearrangement uses TRBV19 and TRBJ1-5; 10 nucleotides line up with TRBD1. V trimming: 11 bases; J trimming: 7 bases; junction bases outside the gene matches: 5. Germline V gene sequence: CDR1 LNHDA, CDR2 SQIVND (reference sequence). The CDR3 has 12 residues. CDR3 loop: CAADRGRQPQHF. CDR3 coding DNA: TGTGCCGCCGACAGGGGGCGGCAGCCCCAGCATTTT.

Ten or more counts support this clone. The V and J genes are TRBV28 and TRBJ2-5; 11 bases agree with TRBD1. Germline-derived CDR1 and CDR2 are MDHEN and SYDVKM. The CDR3 loop spans 16 amino acids. V was clipped by 6 bases and J by 6 bases; unmatched bases: 12. Here the CDR3 DNA reads TGTGCCAGCAGCGCGGCGGGGACAGGGGGTGAGAAGACCCAGTACTTC. Amino acids: CASSAAGTGGEKTQYF. The full variable domain, completed using reference TRBV28 and TRBJ2-5, is DVKVTQSSRYLVKRTGEKVFLECVQDMDHENMFWYRQDPGLGLRLIYFSYDVKMKEKGDIPEGYSVSREKKERFSLILESASTNQTSMYLCASSAAGTGGEKTQYFGPGTRLLVL.

This clone has only a few counts. The CDR3, as DNA: TGTGCCAGTATGGGTGCAGGAGCTTTCTTT. Its protein is CASMGAGAFF. This chain joins TRBV19 and TRBJ1-1; unclear D gene. The CDR3 has 10 amino acids. Trimming took off 7 bases at V and 10 bases at J, with 10 bases between the two ends. The germline gives CDR1 LNHDA, CDR2 SQIVND (reference sequence).

J is TRBJ2-4 and V is TRBV5-1; 7 bases agree with TRBD1. The CDR3 runs to 17 residues. J lost 2 bases, V lost 0 bases, and 8 bases had no gene match. CDR1 and CDR2 (germline): SGHRS, YFSETQ. The CDR3 region has the DNA TGCGCCAGCAGCTTGGGGCGGCAGGGGGTCTCCAAAAACATTCAGTACTTC. The encoded protein is CASSLGRQGVSKNIQYF.

The chain couples TRBV28 to TRBJ2-3, with 7 bases aligning to TRBD1. V shed 5 bases and J 11 bases; nucleotides not matched to a gene: 7. Per the germline V gene, CDR1 is MDHEN and CDR2 is SYDVKM. CDR3 length equals 12 residues. CDR3 protein: CASSLRQGQQYF. The CDR3 DNA follows: TGTGCCAGCAGTCTTAGACAGGGTCAGCAGTATTTT.

The rearrangement joins TRBV30 to TRBJ2-3, with TRBD2 matching 15 bases. CDR3 length equals 16 residues. The J segment lost 4 bases and the V segment lost 0 bases, leaving 2 bases of the junction unmatched. CDR1 and CDR2 (germline): GTSNPN, SVGIG (reference sequence). For the CDR3, the DNA is TGTGCCTGGAGTGTGGGGACTAGCGGGAGGTCAGATACGCAGTATTTT. Translated: CAWSVGTSGRSDTQYF. Complete variable domain (other parts from reference TRBV30 and TRBJ2-3): SQTIHQWPATLVQPVGSPLSLECTVEGTSNPNLYWYRQAAGRGLQLLFYSVGIGQISSEVPQNLSASRPQDRQFILSSKKLLLSDSGFYLCAWSVGTSGRSDTQYFGPGTRLTVL.

The chain uses TRBV6-1 and TRBJ1-5, with a tentative D call TRBD1 (5 bases). V was trimmed by 4 bases and J by 0 bases, leaving 16 bases between them. This CDR3 comprises 17 residues. Germline CDR1 reads MNHNS; CDR2 reads SASEGT. CDR3 nucleotides: TGTGCCAGCAGTGCTCGCCAGGGAGGGCTTAGCAATCAGCCCCAGCATTTT. Amino acid sequence: CASSARQGGLSNQPQHF.